The clone carrying this T cell receptor (beta chain) was observed once. Germline V CDR1 and CDR2: MNHEY, SVGAGI. CDR3 length: 15 amino acids. The ends were cut back, 2 bases at V and 6 bases at J, with 13 bases in the middle. The sample originates from a study of blood T cell repertoires in COVID-19. Here immunoSEQ multiplex PCR was the method, and the copy in TCRdb shows in-frame clones only, minus some. The sample records 80,000 or so clones, around 84% being singletons. Seattle participants joined during active infection and were tracked over time. The clonotype comes from a man in his 60s with COVID-19, enrolled during active disease. V usage is TRBV6-5 and J usage is TRBJ2-2, with a weak D call TRBD1 (5 bases). The sample was peripheral blood. CDR3 sequence (DNA): TGTGCCAGCAGTTACGGGCAGGGTTATGCCGGGGAGCTGTTTTTT. Translation gives CASSYGQGYAGELFF.